This is a list of T cell receptor beta chains from one sample in a study of Graves' ophthalmopathy and Graves' hyperthyroidism. TCRdb redid the calling of the multiplex PCR reads with MiXCR, one entry per CDR3 protein. The table shows roughly 600,000 distinct CDR3 sequences, with roughly 40% occurring only once. Sequences were obtained from peripheral blood or thyroid tissue (not recorded which). These receptors originate from an adult man with Graves' hyperthyroidism. Each CDR3 is given with its conserved first and last residue. D genes are given only for firm matches. Expanded clones are given a class, and other clones once, few, many or no size at all.

j_gene | d_gene | abundance | v_gene | CDR3aa | CDR3nt
TRBJ2-7 | . | many | TRBV5-8 | CASSLIGSRGYEQYF | TGTGCCAGCAGCTTGATAGGGAGTCGAGGCTACGAGCAGTACTTC
TRBJ1-6 | . | many | TRBV5-6 | CASSLAGRGPLHF | TGTGCCAGCAGCTTGGCGGGTCGGGGACCCCTCCACTTT
TRBJ2-7 | . | many | TRBV12-3/TRBV12-4 | CASSFCLGSCEQYF | TGTGCCAGCAGTTTTTGTCTGGGGAGCTGCGAGCAGTACTTC
TRBJ1-1 | . | . | TRBV29-1 | CSVVDSNTEAFF | TGCAGCGTAGTAGACTCGAACACTGAAGCTTTCTTT
TRBJ2-2 | TRBD2 | many | TRBV7-8 | CASSLPLADANTGELFF | TGTGCCAGCAGCTTACCTCTAGCGGATGCGAACACCGGGGAGCTGTTTTTT
TRBJ1-6 | . | once | TRBV24-1 | CATRRQTYGVNSPLHF | TGTGCCACCCGCCGTCAGACCTACGGGGTTAATTCACCCCTCCACTTT
TRBJ1-5 | . | . | TRBV2 | CASSLAGAQGQPQHF | TGTGCCAGCAGTCTAGCGGGGGCGCAGGGTCAGCCCCAGCATTTT
TRBJ2-5 | TRBD2 | many | TRBV4-2 | CASSQGGLASETQYF | TGTGCCAGCAGCCAAGGTGGACTAGCGAGTGAGACCCAGTACTTC
TRBJ1-6 | TRBD1 | once | TRBV10-3 | CASRGQGLNSPLHF | TGTGCCAGCAGAGGACAGGGGCTTAATTCACCCCTCCACTTT
TRBJ2-5 | . | many | TRBV20-1 | CSARDTRDSKETQYF | TGCAGTGCTAGAGATACAAGGGACTCAAAAGAGACCCAGTACTTC
TRBJ1-2 | . | many | TRBV5-6 | CASSPLGTANYGYTF | TGTGCCAGCAGCCCTCTTGGGACGGCTAACTATGGCTACACCTTC
TRBJ2-5 | . | few | TRBV3-1 | CASSHVGKTQYF | TGTGCCAGCAGCCATGTCGGCAAGACCCAGTACTTC
TRBJ1-5 | . | . | TRBV7-4 | CASSLDWTSGAGVSNQPQHF | TGTGCCAGCAGCTTAGACTGGACTAGCGGGGCCGGGGTTAGCAATCAGCCCCAGCATTTT
TRBJ1-2 | TRBD1 | . | TRBV7-2 | CADGQGAHGYTF | TGTGCCGACGGACAGGGGGCCCATGGCTACACCTTC
TRBJ2-7 | . | . | TRBV29-1 | CSLDGEYSYEQYF | TGCAGCTTGGACGGGGAGTACTCCTACGAGCAGTACTTC
TRBJ1-2 | TRBD1 | . | TRBV6-5 | CASSDTLRGGQGRYGYTF | TGTGCCAGCAGTGATACTCTTAGGGGGGGACAGGGAAGGTATGGCTACACCTTC
TRBJ1-6 | . | many | TRBV11-2 | CASSPTTVRPLHF | TGTGCCAGCAGCCCCACGACAGTTAGGCCCCTCCACTTT
TRBJ1-1 | . | many | TRBV29-1 | CSVGGAEGVAEAFF | TGCAGCGTTGGGGGGGCAGAAGGAGTCGCTGAAGCTTTCTTT
TRBJ2-7 | TRBD2 | . | TRBV29-1 | CSVWGLAGGYEQYF | TGCAGCGTGTGGGGACTAGCGGGAGGGTACGAGCAGTACTTC
TRBJ1-4 | . | . | TRBV12-5 | CASGLVLSRDNEKLFF | TGTGCTAGTGGTTTGGTACTTTCTCGGGATAATGAAAAACTGTTTTTT
TRBJ2-5 | . | . | TRBV7-9 | CASSSGDREDETQCF | TGTGCCAGCAGCAGCGGTGACAGGGAGGACGAGACCCAGTGCTTC
TRBJ1-2 | TRBD1 | many | TRBV2 | CASSEEGQGLYGYTF | TGTGCCAGCAGTGAAGAGGGACAGGGGCTCTATGGCTACACCTTC
TRBJ1-6 | TRBD1 | many | TRBV19 | CASILRDRALPLHF | TGTGCCAGTATTCTCCGGGACAGGGCCTTACCCCTCCACTTT
TRBJ2-7 | TRBD2 | . | TRBV7-2 | CASSSSGLAELSYNEQYF | TGTGCCAGCAGCTCATCGGGACTAGCGGAACTCTCCTACAATGAGCAGTACTTC
TRBJ1-3 | . | . | TRBV7-2 | CASSLDPQNTVYF | TGTGCCAGCAGCTTAGACCCTCAGAACACCGTATATTTT
TRBJ2-6 | . | few | TRBV10-2 | CASISQGDWFSGANVLTF | TGCGCCAGCATCAGCCAGGGGGACTGGTTTTCTGGGGCCAACGTCCTGACTTTC
TRBJ1-3 | . | . | TRBV20-1 | CSASGGAGNTIYF | TGCAGTGCTAGTGGGGGTGCTGGAAACACCATATATTTT
TRBJ2-7 | . | . | TRBV2 | CASSAGRVAYEQYF | TGTGCCAGCAGTGCAGGCAGGGTGGCCTACGAGCAGTACTTC
TRBJ2-5 | TRBD2 | few | TRBV11-2 | CVSSSGTSGYQETQYF | TGTGTCAGCAGCTCCGGGACTAGCGGGTACCAAGAGACCCAGTACTTC
TRBJ1-3 | TRBD1 | many | TRBV6-6 | CASSGTERNTIYF | TGTGCCAGCAGCGGGACAGAAAGAAACACCATATATTTT